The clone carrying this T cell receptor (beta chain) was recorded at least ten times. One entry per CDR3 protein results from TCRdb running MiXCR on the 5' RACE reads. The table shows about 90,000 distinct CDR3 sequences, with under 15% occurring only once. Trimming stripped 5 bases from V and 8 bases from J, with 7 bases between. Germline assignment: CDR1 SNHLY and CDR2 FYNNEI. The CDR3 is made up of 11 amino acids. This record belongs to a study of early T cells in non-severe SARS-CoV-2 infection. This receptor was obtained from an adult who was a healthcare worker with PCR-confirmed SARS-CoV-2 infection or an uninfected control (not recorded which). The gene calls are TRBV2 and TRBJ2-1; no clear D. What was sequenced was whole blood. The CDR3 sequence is CASSPLYEQFF. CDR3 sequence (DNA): TGTGCCAGCAGTCCCCTCTATGAGCAGTTCTTC.